These 24 T cell receptor beta chains share one sample of origin, sequenced in a study of T cells in Graves' hyperthyroidism and ophthalmopathy. Authors of the study amplified TCR beta CDR3 regions from RNA transcripts. First-round RT-PCR of the TCR CDR3 relied on the HTBI primer set. TCRdb analysed the multiplex PCR reads with MiXCR anew, one entry per CDR3 protein. Of fewer than 450,000 distinct CDR3 sequences listed, more than 12% are singletons. The sequenced sample consisted of blood. These receptor sequences come from a man aged 45 to 65 with Graves' ophthalmopathy.

This clonotype was recorded many times. This rearrangement joins TRBV18 to TRBJ2-7; D not resolved. CDR1 is KGHSH, CDR2 LQKENI, per germline. CDR3 length: 14 residues. V was clipped by 1 base and J by 6 bases, with 13 bases between them. In nucleotides, the CDR3 is TGTGCCAGCTCACCACAGGGTAGTGCTTCCGAGCAGTACTTC. Its translation: CASSPQGSASEQYF. Full variable domain (rest looked up from reference TRBV18 and TRBJ2-7): NAGVMQNPRHLVRRRGQEARLRCSPMKGHSHVYWYRQLPEEGLKFMVYLQKENIIDESGMPKERFSAEFPKEGPSILRIQQVVRGDSAAYFCASSPQGSASEQYFGPGTRLTVT.

This clonotype was seen ten or more times. The chain employs TRBV18 and TRBJ2-1, with D unresolved. Germline values: CDR1 KGHSH, CDR2 LQKENI. The CDR3 length is 13 residues. Trimming left V 2 bases short and J 3 bases short, with 5 bases between. CDR3 loop: CASSPNSYNEQFF. CDR3 DNA: TGTGCCAGCTCACCAAACAGCTACAATGAGCAGTTCTTC.

In its sample, this clonotype was seen many times. This chain joins TRBV2 and TRBJ2-5, with no clear D. The germline CDR1 and CDR2 sequences are SNHLY and FYNNEI. This CDR3 comprises 11 residues. V dropped 5 bases and J dropped 3 bases, with 4 bases sitting between them. This chain's CDR3 is CASSYKETQYF. In DNA, the CDR3 is TGTGCCAGCAGTTACAAAGAGACCCAGTACTTC.

This clonotype appeared many times. The V call is TRBV3-1, the J call TRBJ1-1, with D perhaps matching TRBD1 (5 bases). V lost 6 bases and J 7 bases, leaving 12 bases between the germline ends. This CDR3 is 12 amino acids long. Germline values: CDR1 LGHDT, CDR2 YNNKEL (reference sequence). The CDR3 region has the DNA TGTGCCAGCAGTTCCGGGACGGTTGAAGCTTTCTTT. Its translation is CASSSGTVEAFF.

Ten or more counts support this clonotype. The chain recombines TRBV5-4 with TRBJ2-7, with D perhaps TRBD1 (6 bases). This CDR3 comprises 13 residues. The V and J ends lost 4 bases and 4 bases respectively, with 12 bases between them. Germline values: CDR1 SGHNT, CDR2 YYREEE (reference sequence). CDR3 in amino acids: CASSENRVYEQYF. For the CDR3, the DNA is TGTGCCAGCAGCGAGAACAGGGTTTACGAGCAGTACTTC.

This clonotype was detected a few times. This chain uses TRBV7-9 with TRBJ2-3, with a possible D match to TRBD2 (6 bases). V was trimmed by 4 bases and J by 0 bases, leaving 14 bases between them. The germline CDR1 and CDR2 sequences are SEHNR and FQNEAQ (reference sequence). The CDR3 has 16 amino acids. In DNA, the CDR3 is TGTGCCAGCAGCTACCCCGTGGGGACTAGCACAGATACGCAGTATTTT. Protein product: CASSYPVGTSTDTQYF.

On this clonotype: This may come from a read error, since a much larger clone is one base off. The chain uses TRBV6-6 and TRBJ1-2; 9 bases line up with TRBD1. The CDR3 loop spans 18 amino acids. Per germline, CDR1 MNHNY and CDR2 SVGAGI (reference sequence). The CDR3 sequence: CASGYSPGQGLGYYGYTF. CDR3 nucleotides: TGTGCCAGCGGTTACTCCCCAGGACAGGGGTTGGGGTACTATGGCTACACCTTC.

Many counts were recorded for this clonotype. The gene calls are TRBV20-1 and TRBJ2-5; tentative D call: TRBD2 (6 bases). The CDR3 covers 17 residues. Germline assignment: CDR1 DFQATT and CDR2 SNEGSKA (reference sequence). Between the trimmed V and J ends, which lost 4 bases and 2 bases, there was a span of 23 bases. This chain's CDR3 is CSANRDSFGTLQETQYF. The CDR3 nucleotides read TGCAGTGCTAACCGGGACTCGTTCGGTACCCTACAAGAGACCCAGTACTTC.

The table lists this clonotype with many counts. The chain couples TRBV13 to TRBJ2-7; 11 bases map to TRBD2. Unmatched junction bases numbered 12, after V lost 5 bases and J lost 3 bases. The CDR3 consists of 17 residues. Germline loops: CDR1 PRHDT, CDR2 FYEKMQ (reference sequence). CDR3 loop: CASSRSTGLADYYEQYF. The CDR3 coding sequence is TGTGCCAGCAGCCGAAGTACGGGACTAGCGGACTACTACGAGCAGTACTTC.

This clonotype was seen repeatedly, ten times or more. The gene calls are TRBV7-9 and TRBJ2-5; the match to TRBD2 covers 7 bases. This CDR3 contains 13 residues. The V gene's germline CDR1 is SEHNR and CDR2 FQNEAQ (reference sequence). After removal of 7 bases from V and 4 bases from J, the junction contained 6 bases not matched to a gene. The chain's CDR3 is CASTRTRGETQYF. CDR3 DNA sequence: TGTGCCAGCACGCGGACTAGGGGAGAGACCCAGTACTTC. Full variable domain (rest looked up from reference TRBV7-9 and TRBJ2-5): DTGVSQNPRHKITKRGQNVTFRCDPISEHNRLYWYRQTLGQGPEFLTYFQNEAQLEKSRLLSDRFSAERPKGSFSTLEIQRTEQGDSAMYLCASTRTRGETQYFGPGTRLLVL.

The V and J genes are TRBV3-1 and TRBJ2-7; D is possibly TRBD2 (6 bases). Germline V gene lookup returns CDR1 LGHDT and CDR2 YNNKEL (reference sequence). The CDR3 contains 17 residues. Trimming shortened V by 0 bases and J by 0 bases, and 15 bases separated the two germline ends. The CDR3, as DNA: TGTGCCAGCAGCCAAGACCTCGGGACTCATCACTCCTACGAGCAGTACTTC. It yields the protein CASSQDLGTHHSYEQYF.

This clonotype was seen ten or more times. Since a much larger clone is just one base distant, this may be a read error. The chain is built from TRBV2 and TRBJ2-5; no clear D. Germline assignment: CDR1 SNHLY and CDR2 FYNNEI. This CDR3 comprises 10 residues. The CDR3 DNA sequence: TGTGCCAGCAGGGAAGAGACCCAGTACTTC. Residues: CASREETQYF.

Ten or more counts support this clonotype. This chain links TRBV28 with TRBJ2-5, with a weak D call TRBD1 (6 bases). The V end lost 5 bases, the J end lost 5 bases, and 15 bases lay between the germline ends. Germline assignment: CDR1 MDHEN and CDR2 SYDVKM. The CDR3 extends over 14 amino acids. The CDR3 sequence: CASSLGAGVETQYF. The CDR3 coding sequence is TGTGCCAGCAGTCTAGGGGCAGGGGTCGAGACCCAGTACTTC.

The rearrangement uses TRBV20-1 and TRBJ2-7; 7 nucleotides agree with TRBD2. With 5 bases clipped from V and 4 bases from J, the junction kept 14 bases outside the gene matches. The V gene's germline CDR1 is DFQATT and CDR2 SNEGSKA (reference sequence). The CDR3 has 15 residues. The CDR3 bases are TGCAGTGCTCGCCTTGGGGGGGGAGCCGTGTACGAGCAGTACTTC. Encoded protein: CSARLGGGAVYEQYF.

The table lists this clonotype with many counts. Sequence at one end of the junction differs from germline and may be a read error. The V call is TRBV2, the J call TRBJ1-2, with D tentatively TRBD1 (6 bases). The CDR3 has 11 amino acids. Germline lookup yields CDR1 SNHLY and CDR2 FYNNEI. In nucleotides, the CDR3 is TGCGTCGGGGGCAGCAGCTATGGCTACACCTTC. It codes for CVGGSSYGYTF.

This clonotype came up a few times. The V call is TRBV28, the J call TRBJ1-2, with 8 bases aligning to TRBD1. Unmatched junction bases numbered 4, after V lost 4 bases and J lost 0 bases. Germline-derived CDR1 and CDR2 are MDHEN and SYDVKM. This CDR3 spans 15 amino acids. The CDR3 region has the DNA TGTGCCAGCAGTTCAGGGGGCCAACCTAACTATGGCTACACCTTC. Translated, it gives CASSSGGQPNYGYTF.

This clonotype was observed at least ten times. The CDR3 DNA follows: TGTGCCAGCAGCGTAGCCGGGGGGTATAATTCACCCCTCCACTTT. This translates into CASSVAGGYNSPLHF. The chain employs TRBV9 and TRBJ1-6, with D possibly TRBD1 on 5 matching bases. Trimming removed 0 bases from V and 4 bases from J, with 8 bases in between. Germline V CDR1 and CDR2: SGDLS, YYNGEE. This CDR3 is 15 amino acids long.

This chain joins TRBV5-1 and TRBJ1-3; tentative D call: TRBD1 (5 bases). V was clipped by 4 bases and J by 0 bases, with 14 bases between them. The CDR3 is made up of 16 amino acids. CDR1 and CDR2 from the germline V gene are SGHRS and YFSETQ. The CDR3: CASSRTGTDSGNTIYF. In nucleotides, the CDR3 is TGCGCCAGCAGCAGAACCGGGACCGACTCTGGAAACACCATATATTTT.

This clonotype came up many times. This chain uses TRBV20-1 with TRBJ2-7, with TRBD1 as a possible D gene (5 bases). The CDR3 length is 15 residues. The V end was cut by 5 bases, the J end by 2 bases, with 19 bases between. The germline gives CDR1 DFQATT, CDR2 SNEGSKA (reference sequence). CDR3 protein: CSAFSTAVGPYEQYF. For the CDR3, the DNA is TGCAGTGCTTTCTCGACAGCCGTGGGGCCCTACGAGCAGTACTTC.

This clonotype was seen repeatedly, ten times or more. The chain is built from TRBV3-1 and TRBJ1-5; D not resolved. Germline V gene sequence: CDR1 LGHDT, CDR2 YNNKEL (reference sequence). CDR3 length equals 13 residues. Trimming removed 6 bases at V and 6 bases at J, with 12 bases between. The CDR3 here is CASSRGGSQPQHF. The DNA of the CDR3 is TGTGCCAGCAGTCGGGGAGGCAGTCAGCCCCAGCATTTT.

This clonotype was recorded many times. The rearrangement uses TRBV18 and TRBJ2-1; 9 nucleotides line up with TRBD2. Trimming removed 3 bases from V and 6 bases from J; junction bases left unmatched: 9. Germline-derived CDR1 and CDR2 are KGHSH and LQKENI. This CDR3 contains 16 residues. CDR3 residues: CASSPTALAGINEQFF. The CDR3 DNA sequence: TGTGCCAGCTCACCGACGGCCCTAGCGGGAATCAATGAGCAGTTCTTC.

The sample holds many counts of this clonotype. This rearrangement joins TRBV18 to TRBJ2-1, with D unresolved. V lost 3 bases and J 0 bases, leaving 12 bases between the germline ends. CDR3 length equals 16 residues. The V gene's germline CDR1 is KGHSH and CDR2 LQKENI. In DNA, the CDR3 is TGTGCCAGCTCACCGCTAACAGCCAGCTCCTACAATGAGCAGTTCTTC. It encodes CASSPLTASSYNEQFF.

V and J are TRBV28 and TRBJ1-6; tentatively, D is TRBD1 (5 bases). V lost 3 bases, J lost 9 bases, and 15 bases lay in between. Germline assignment: CDR1 MDHEN and CDR2 SYDVKM. The CDR3 extends over 15 amino acids. CDR3 DNA sequence: TGTGCCAGCAGTTTCGATCGGGGGAGGGGTTCACCCCTCCACTTT. It translates to CASSFDRGRGSPLHF.

This sequence joins TRBV7-6 and TRBJ2-1; D is unclear. The V gene lost 1 base and the J gene lost 9 bases, with 16 bases spanning the gap. The CDR3 covers 15 residues. Germline loops: CDR1 SGHVS, CDR2 FNYEAQ. CDR3 residues: CASSLVGKGYGEQFF. The CDR3 DNA reads TGTGCCAGCAGCTTAGTGGGGAAAGGTTATGGTGAGCAGTTCTTC.